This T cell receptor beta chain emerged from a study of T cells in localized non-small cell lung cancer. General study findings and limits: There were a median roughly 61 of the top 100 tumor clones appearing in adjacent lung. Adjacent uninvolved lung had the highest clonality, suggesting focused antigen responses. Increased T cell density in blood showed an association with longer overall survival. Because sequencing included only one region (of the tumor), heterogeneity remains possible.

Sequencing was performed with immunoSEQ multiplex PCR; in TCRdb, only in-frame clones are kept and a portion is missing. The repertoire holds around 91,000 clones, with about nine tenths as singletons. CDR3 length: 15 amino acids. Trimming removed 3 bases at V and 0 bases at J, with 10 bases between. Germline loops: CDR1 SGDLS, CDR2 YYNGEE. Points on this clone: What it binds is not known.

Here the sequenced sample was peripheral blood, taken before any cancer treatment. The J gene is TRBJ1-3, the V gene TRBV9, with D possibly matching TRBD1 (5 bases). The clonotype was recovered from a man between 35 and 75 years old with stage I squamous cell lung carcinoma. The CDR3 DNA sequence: TGTGCCAGCAGCGCCCAGGGTTTCTCTGGAAACACCATATATTTT. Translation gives CASSAQGFSGNTIYF.